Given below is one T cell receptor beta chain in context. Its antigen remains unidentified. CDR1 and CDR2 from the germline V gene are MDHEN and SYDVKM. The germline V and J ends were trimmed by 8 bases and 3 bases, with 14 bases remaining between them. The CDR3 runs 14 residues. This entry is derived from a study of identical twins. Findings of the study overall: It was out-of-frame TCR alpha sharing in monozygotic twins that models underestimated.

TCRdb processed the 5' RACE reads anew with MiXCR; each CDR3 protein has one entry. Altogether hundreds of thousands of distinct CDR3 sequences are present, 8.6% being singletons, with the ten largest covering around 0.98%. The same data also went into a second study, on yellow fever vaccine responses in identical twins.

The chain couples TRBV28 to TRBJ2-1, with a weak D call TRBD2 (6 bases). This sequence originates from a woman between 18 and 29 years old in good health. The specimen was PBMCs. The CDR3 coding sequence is TGTGCCAGCCGGACCCCGACTAGCTACAATGAGCAGTTCTTC. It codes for CASRTPTSYNEQFF.